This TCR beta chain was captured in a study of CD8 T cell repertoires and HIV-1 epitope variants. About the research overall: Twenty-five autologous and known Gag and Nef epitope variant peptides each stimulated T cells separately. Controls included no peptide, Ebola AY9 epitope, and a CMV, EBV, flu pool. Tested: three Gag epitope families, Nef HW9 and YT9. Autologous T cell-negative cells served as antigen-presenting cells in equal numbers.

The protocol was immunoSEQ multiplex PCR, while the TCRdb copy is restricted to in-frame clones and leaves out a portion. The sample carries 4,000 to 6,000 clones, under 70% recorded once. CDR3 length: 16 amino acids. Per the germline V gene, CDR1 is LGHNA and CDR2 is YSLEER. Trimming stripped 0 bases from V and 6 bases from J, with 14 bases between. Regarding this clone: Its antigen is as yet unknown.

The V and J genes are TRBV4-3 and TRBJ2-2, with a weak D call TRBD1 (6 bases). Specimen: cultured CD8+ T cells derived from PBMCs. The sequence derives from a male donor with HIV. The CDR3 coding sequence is TGCGCCAGCAGCCAAGAGGCGGCAGGGGAGCCCGGGGAGCTGTTTTTT. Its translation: CASSQEAAGEPGELFF.